Following are 17 T cell receptor beta chains from one sample sequenced in a study of cytomegalovirus exposure and HLA in healthy donors. PCR primers comprised 60 Vbeta and 13 Jbeta primers. Method: immunoSEQ multiplex PCR; TCRdb's copy keeps in-frame clones and lacks some. This table has just under 95,000 clones, roughly 86% appearing once. Sequencing was carried out using PBMCs. The receptor source for this set is a woman between 18 and 30 years old in good health and CMV-seropositive.

This chain connects TRBV5-1 to TRBJ2-7; 10 nucleotides match TRBD2. The length of the CDR3 is 16 residues. CDR1 and CDR2 (germline): SGHRS, YFSETQ. V gave up 4 bases and J gave up 7 bases; unmatched junction bases: 14. The CDR3 protein is CASSPLQRGGYGEQYF. CDR3 in DNA: TGCGCCAGCAGCCCCTTGCAGCGGGGGGGATATGGAGAGCAGTACTTC.

The chain combines TRBV4-2 with TRBJ1-1; D remains unclear. Germline CDR1 reads LGHNA; CDR2 reads YNFKEQ. Trimming removed 4 bases from V and 2 bases from J, with 14 bases in between. This CDR3 contains 15 residues. The CDR3 coding sequence is TGTGCCAGCAGCCGATTAGACACACGAAACACTGAAGCTTTCTTT. Translating gives CASSRLDTRNTEAFF.

This chain uses TRBV7-9 with TRBJ2-7; D call uncertain. This CDR3 region has 13 residues. Germline CDR1 reads SEHNR; CDR2 reads FQNEAQ (reference sequence). V was shortened by 5 bases and J by 6 bases, with 14 bases between the two germline ends. As DNA, the CDR3 is TGTGCCAGCAGCCCGCGGCGTAATGGCGAGCAGTACTTC. This gives the protein CASSPRRNGEQYF.

About this clone itself: One junction end does not reproduce the germline sequence, and a read error may be involved. The gene calls are TRBV13 and TRBJ2-5, with TRBD2 matching 11 bases. Germline loops: CDR1 PRHDT, CDR2 FYEKMQ (reference sequence). This CDR3 region has 17 residues. The CDR3 protein is CDSSFWTSGSHRETQYF. As DNA, the CDR3 is TGTGACAGCAGCTTCTGGACTAGCGGGTCCCATCGAGAGACCCAGTACTTC. Together with reference TRBV13 and TRBJ2-5, the CDR3 gives the full variable domain: AAGVIQSPRHLIKEKRETATLKCYPIPRHDTVYWYQQGPGQDPQFLISFYEKMQSDKGSIPDRFSAQQFSDYHSELNMSSLELGDSALYFCDSSFWTSGSHRETQYFGPGTRLLVL.

The V call is TRBV11-3, the J call TRBJ2-5; 8 bases match TRBD1. Losses at the gene ends were 4 bases for V and 1 base for J; bases not matched to a gene: 2. Germline V CDR1 and CDR2: SGHNT, YENEEA. The CDR3 runs 14 residues. The CDR3 protein is CASSSQGAQETQYF. In DNA, the CDR3 is TGTGCCAGCAGCTCCCAGGGGGCCCAAGAGACCCAGTACTTC. The full variable domain, rest sourced from reference TRBV11-3 and TRBJ2-5, is EAGVVQSPRYKIIEKKQPVAFWCNPISGHNTLYWYLQNLGQGPELLIRYENEEAVDDSQLPKDRFSAERLKGVDSTLKIQPAELGDSAVYLCASSSQGAQETQYFGPGTRLLVL.

This chain joins TRBV9 and TRBJ1-2; TRBD1 is a possible D gene (6 bases). Looked up from germline, CDR1 is SGDLS and CDR2 is YYNGEE. The CDR3 covers 15 residues. The V end was cut by 0 bases, the J end by 8 bases, with 17 bases between. The CDR3 spells CASSVGRGGGKGYTF. The DNA of the CDR3 is TGTGCCAGCAGCGTAGGGAGGGGGGGCGGAAAAGGCTACACCTTC.

CDR3 DNA: TGCGCCAGCAGCCAAGGGGCGGGAGTATGGTTGGAGACCCAGTACTTC. This translates into CASSQGAGVWLETQYF. V and J are TRBV4-1 and TRBJ2-5; TRBD2 agrees at 7 bases. Per germline, CDR1 MGHRA and CDR2 YSYEKL. This CDR3 has 16 residues. V shed 1 base and J 5 bases; nucleotides not matched to a gene: 10.

The rearrangement links TRBV10-3 to TRBJ2-7; D possibly corresponds to TRBD1 (6 bases). V was trimmed by 6 bases and J by 4 bases, leaving 7 bases between them. The CDR3 contains 11 residues. Germline CDR1 and CDR2: ENHRY and SYGVKD. Here the CDR3 DNA reads TGTGCCATCAGAAGGGGGTACGAGCAGTACTTC. It yields the protein CAIRRGYEQYF.

The chain joins TRBV10-3 to TRBJ1-2; a weak D match, TRBD1 (6 bases). Per the germline V gene, CDR1 is ENHRY and CDR2 is SYGVKD. The length of the CDR3 is 14 residues. The V and J ends lost 3 bases and 2 bases respectively, with 10 bases between them. CDR3 loop: CAISEAGTNYGYTF. The DNA of the CDR3 is TGTGCCATCAGTGAAGCCGGGACAAACTATGGCTACACCTTC.

The chain recombines TRBV27 with TRBJ1-2; D is unresolved. The CDR3 is 11 residues long. CDR1 and CDR2 from the germline V gene are MNHEY and SMNVEV (reference sequence). Trimming removed 6 bases at V and 3 bases at J, with 5 bases between. The CDR3: CASSGYYGYTF. The DNA of the CDR3 is TGTGCCAGCAGCGGGTACTATGGCTACACCTTC.

This clone was recorded once. The chain recombines TRBV28 with TRBJ2-2, with D possibly matching TRBD2 (7 bases). Trimming stripped 6 bases from V and 4 bases from J, with 15 bases between. This CDR3 has 15 residues. Per germline, CDR1 MDHEN and CDR2 SYDVKM. The CDR3, as DNA: TGTGCCAGCAGAACCCCAGGGGAGGGCACCGGGGAGCTGTTTTTT. Its protein product is CASRTPGEGTGELFF.

J is TRBJ1-3 and V is TRBV28, with D unresolved. V shed 5 bases and J shed 0 bases, with 8 bases lying between them. The CDR3 sequence is 14 residues long. Looked up from germline, CDR1 is MDHEN and CDR2 is SYDVKM. The CDR3 region has the DNA TGTGCCAGCAGTATCCCCGGCTCTGGAAACACCATATATTTT. It is translated as CASSIPGSGNTIYF.

This clone was recorded only once. The chain carries TRBV28 and TRBJ2-7, with D possibly being TRBD1 (5 bases). V was clipped by 6 bases and J by 2 bases, with 11 bases between them. CDR1 and CDR2 (germline): MDHEN, SYDVKM. CDR3 length: 13 amino acids. The CDR3 DNA reads as TGTGCCAGCAGGGCAGGGCGTCCCTACGAGCAGTACTTC. Residues: CASRAGRPYEQYF.

V and J are TRBV14 and TRBJ2-3, with TRBD2 matching 12 bases. The J segment lost 10 bases and the V segment lost 3 bases, leaving 11 bases of the junction unmatched. Per the germline V gene, CDR1 is SGHDN and CDR2 is FVKESK. The CDR3 spans 16 residues. The DNA for the CDR3 is TGTGCCAGCAGCCATATCAGACTAGCGGGAGAACGAGCGCAGTATTTT. This sequence encodes CASSHIRLAGERAQYF. Combining the CDR3 with reference TRBV14 and TRBJ2-3 gives the whole variable domain EAGVTQFPSHSVIEKGQTVTLRCDPISGHDNLYWYRRVMGKEIKFLLHFVKESKQDESGMPNNRFLAERTGGTYSTLKVQPAELEDSGVYFCASSHIRLAGERAQYFGPGTRLTVL.

The CDR3 spells CASGKETTDTQYF. The CDR3 DNA reads as TGCGCCAGCGGCAAGGAGACCACAGATACGCAGTATTTT. The chain has TRBV5-1 and TRBJ2-3; D ambiguous. V dropped 7 bases and J dropped 2 bases, with 11 bases sitting between them. The germline V gene has CDR1 SGHRS and CDR2 YFSETQ. The CDR3 extends over 13 amino acids.

This clone was seen once. V gene TRBV7-3 combines with J gene TRBJ2-3; a possible D gene is TRBD2 (7 bases). Germline CDR1 and CDR2: SGHTA and FQGTGA. CDR3 length equals 16 residues. The ends were cut back, 4 bases at V and 4 bases at J, with 18 bases in the middle. The CDR3 DNA is TGTGCCAGCAGCTATTCCTTAGGGGGGGCCTCAGATACGCAGTATTTT. Translating gives CASSYSLGGASDTQYF.

The chain joins TRBV2 to TRBJ2-5; the D is unclear. CDR1 and CDR2 (germline): SNHLY, FYNNEI. The ends were cut back, 4 bases at V and 9 bases at J, with 12 bases in the middle. This CDR3 comprises 12 residues. In DNA, the CDR3 is TGTGCCAGCAGTGTGCAGGAATGGGCCCAGTACTTC. Its protein product is CASSVQEWAQYF.